The sequence of this T cell receptor (beta chain) was determined in a study of regulatory T cells in long-lasting Graves disease. Findings of the study overall: Persistent disease showed a preference for TRBV28, TRBJ1-2 and TRBJ2-5.

Ten or more counts support this clonotype. What it binds is unknown. The ends were cut back, 3 bases at V and 5 bases at J, with 14 bases in the middle. Germline V gene data show CDR1 as SGHVS and CDR2 as FQNEAQ. The length of the CDR3 is 14 residues. Time point meaning: newly diagnosed GD, antithyroid drugs for less than 3 months. The TCR library was made from RNA extracted from PBMCs. According to the study, TCR beta libraries were built with iRepertoire HTBI primers and CDR3-region Arm-PCR. TCRdb used MiXCR to reprocess the multiplex PCR reads, holding one entry per CDR3 protein. The profile covers about 540,000 distinct CDR3 sequences, with roughly 14% appearing a single time and roughly a tenth taken by the ten largest. Separately, the same data were catalogued under a study of T cells in Graves' hyperthyroidism and ophthalmopathy. That study adds: Patients aged 18 to 65 with hyperthyroidism were newly diagnosed, with duration under 2 months.

The chain is built from TRBV7-8 and TRBJ2-7; perhaps TRBD2 as D (8 bases). The sequenced sample was peripheral blood mononuclear cells (PBMCs), obtained at new diagnosis, from a patient treated with antithyroid drugs. The sequence came from a man between 25 and 39 years old with Graves disease. CDR3 nucleotide sequence: TGTGCCAGCAGCTTCTCGGGGGGGACAGACGAGCAGTACTTC. Its translation is CASSFSGGTDEQYF.